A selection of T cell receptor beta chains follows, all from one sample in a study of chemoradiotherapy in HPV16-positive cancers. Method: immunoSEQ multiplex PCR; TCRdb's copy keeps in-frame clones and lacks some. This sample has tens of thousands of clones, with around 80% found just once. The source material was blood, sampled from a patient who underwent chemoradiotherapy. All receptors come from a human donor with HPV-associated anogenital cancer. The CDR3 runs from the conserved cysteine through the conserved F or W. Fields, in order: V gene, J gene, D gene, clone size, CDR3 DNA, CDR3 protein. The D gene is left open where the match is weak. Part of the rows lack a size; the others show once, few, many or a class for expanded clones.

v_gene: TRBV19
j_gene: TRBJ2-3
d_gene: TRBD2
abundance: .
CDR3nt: TGTGCCAGTGGGACTAGCGGGGCCACAGATACGCAGTATTTT
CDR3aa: CASGTSGATDTQYF

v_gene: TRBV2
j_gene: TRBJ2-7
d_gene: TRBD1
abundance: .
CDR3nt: TGTGCCTGGGAAATACAGGGGGGTATACTCTACGAGCAGTACTTC
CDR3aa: CAWEIQGGILYEQYF

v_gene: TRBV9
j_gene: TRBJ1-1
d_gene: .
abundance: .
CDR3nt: TGTGCCAGCAGCGTAGGACATGGCACTGAAGCTTTCTTT
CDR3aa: CASSVGHGTEAFF

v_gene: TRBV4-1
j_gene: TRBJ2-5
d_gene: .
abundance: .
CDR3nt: TGCGCCAGCAGCCAAGATTGTGGGGAGGTTGATTTAGAGACCCAGTACTTC
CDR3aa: CASSQDCGEVDLETQYF

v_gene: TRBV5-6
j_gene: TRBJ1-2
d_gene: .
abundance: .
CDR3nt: TGTGCCAGCAGCTTAGGGGAGACAACCTATGGCTACACCTTC
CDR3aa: CASSLGETTYGYTF

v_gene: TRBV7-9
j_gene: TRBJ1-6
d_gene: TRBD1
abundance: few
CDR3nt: TGTGCCAGCAGCCGGGGACAGGGCTATTCACCCCTCCACTTT
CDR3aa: CASSRGQGYSPLHF

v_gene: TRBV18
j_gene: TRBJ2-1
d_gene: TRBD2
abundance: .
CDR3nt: TGTGCCAGCTCACCTTTTAGCGGGGGGTCCGGCAATGAGCAGTTCTTC
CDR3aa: CASSPFSGGSGNEQFF

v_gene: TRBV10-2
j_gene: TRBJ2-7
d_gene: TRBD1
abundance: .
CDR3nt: TGCGCCAGCAGGCCGGGACAGACGGGCTACGAGCAGTACTTC
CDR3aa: CASRPGQTGYEQYF

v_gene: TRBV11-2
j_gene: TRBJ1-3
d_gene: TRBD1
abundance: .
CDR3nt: TGTGCCAGCAGCTTAAATTTGGGACAGGGCTCTGGAAACACCATATATTTT
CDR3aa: CASSLNLGQGSGNTIYF

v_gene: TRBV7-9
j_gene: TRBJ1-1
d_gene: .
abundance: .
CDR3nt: TGTGCCAGCAGCTTAGGACTGGCCGTAGAAACTTTCTTT
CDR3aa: CASSLGLAVETFF

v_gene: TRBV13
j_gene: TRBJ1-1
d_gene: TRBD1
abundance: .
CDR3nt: TGTGCCAGCAGCTCATTGGACAGGGGGGATACTGAAGCTTTCTTT
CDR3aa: CASSSLDRGDTEAFF

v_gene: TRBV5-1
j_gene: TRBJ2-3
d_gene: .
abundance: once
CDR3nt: TGCGCCAGCAGCTTGACCACAGGCGAAGATACGCAGTATTTT
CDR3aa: CASSLTTGEDTQYF

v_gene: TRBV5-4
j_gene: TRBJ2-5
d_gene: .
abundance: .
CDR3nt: TGTGCCAGCAGCTTGGCGGGACCGCGGGAGACCCAGTACTTC
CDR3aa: CASSLAGPRETQYF

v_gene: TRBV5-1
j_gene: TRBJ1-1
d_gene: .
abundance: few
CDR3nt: TGCGCCAGCAGCTTTGGGGAGGGGAACACTGAAGCTTTCTTT
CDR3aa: CASSFGEGNTEAFF

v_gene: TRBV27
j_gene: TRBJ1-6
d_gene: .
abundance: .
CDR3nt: TGTGCCAGCAGTTTCCTCTCAGGGACACCCCTCCACTTT
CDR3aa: CASSFLSGTPLHF

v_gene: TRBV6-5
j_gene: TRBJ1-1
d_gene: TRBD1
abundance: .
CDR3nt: TGTGCCAGCAGCCGACCCGACAGGGGATTAACTGAAGCTTTCTTT
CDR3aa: CASSRPDRGLTEAFF

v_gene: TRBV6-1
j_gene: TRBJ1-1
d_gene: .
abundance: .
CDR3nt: TGTGCCAGCAGTGAAGCGTGGGACGGTGCTTTCTTT
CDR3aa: CASSEAWDGAFF

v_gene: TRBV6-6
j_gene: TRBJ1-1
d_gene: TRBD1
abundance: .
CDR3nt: TGTGCCAGCAGCAAACAGGGGGACAACACTGAAGCTTTCTTT
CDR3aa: CASSKQGDNTEAFF

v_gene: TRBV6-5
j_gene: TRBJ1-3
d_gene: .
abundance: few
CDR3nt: TGTGCCAGCAGTCGCTCAGGGTCTGGAAACACCATATATTTT
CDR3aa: CASSRSGSGNTIYF

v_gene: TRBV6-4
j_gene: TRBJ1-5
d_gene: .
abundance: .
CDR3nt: TGTGCCAGCTCCAGGCAGCCCCAGCATTTT
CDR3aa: CASSRQPQHF

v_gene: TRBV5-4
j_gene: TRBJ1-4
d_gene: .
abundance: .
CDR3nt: TGTGCCAGCGGGATCTTGGACGGAACTAATGAAAAACTGTTTTTT
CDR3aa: CASGILDGTNEKLFF

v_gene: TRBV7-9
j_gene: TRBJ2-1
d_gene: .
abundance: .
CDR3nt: TGTGCCATCCTTTTACGGAATGAGCAGTTCTTC
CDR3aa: CAILLRNEQFF

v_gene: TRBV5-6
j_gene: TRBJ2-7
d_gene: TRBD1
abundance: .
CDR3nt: TGTGCCAGCAGCGGGACCGGGACAGGGGCCTACGAGCAGTACTTC
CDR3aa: CASSGTGTGAYEQYF

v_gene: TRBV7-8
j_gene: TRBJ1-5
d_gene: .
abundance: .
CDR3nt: TGTGCCAGCAGCCCTCAACTAGGGCCCCAGCATTTT
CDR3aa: CASSPQLGPQHF

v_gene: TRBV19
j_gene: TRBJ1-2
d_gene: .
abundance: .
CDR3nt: TGTGCCAGTAAGGTGGGTCCATTGGACTCGTATGGCTACACCTTC
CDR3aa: CASKVGPLDSYGYTF

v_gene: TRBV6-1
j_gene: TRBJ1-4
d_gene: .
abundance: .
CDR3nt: TGTGCCAGCAGTGAGGCACCGTTCGGGGAAGAAAAACTGTTTTTT
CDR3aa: CASSEAPFGEEKLFF

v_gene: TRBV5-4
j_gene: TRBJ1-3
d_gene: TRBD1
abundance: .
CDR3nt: TGTGCCAGCAGCTTGGACAGGGGACTTGGAAACACCATATATTTT
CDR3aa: CASSLDRGLGNTIYF

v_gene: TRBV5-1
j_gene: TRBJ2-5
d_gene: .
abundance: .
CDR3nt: TGCGCCAGCAGCACGCGGACAGAAGAGACCCAGTACTTC
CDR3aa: CASSTRTEETQYF

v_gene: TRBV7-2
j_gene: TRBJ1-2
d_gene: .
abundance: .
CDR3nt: TGTGCCAGCAGCCTCGGTCCCTATGGCTACACCTTC
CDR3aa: CASSLGPYGYTF

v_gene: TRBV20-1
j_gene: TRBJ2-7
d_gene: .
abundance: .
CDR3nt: TGCAGTGGCGAGTTCTCCTACGAGCAGTACTTC
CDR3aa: CSGEFSYEQYF

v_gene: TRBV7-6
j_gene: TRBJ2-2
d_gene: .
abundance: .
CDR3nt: TGTGCCAGCAGCTTAGCGGGGGGGCCCGGGGAGCTGTTTTTT
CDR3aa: CASSLAGGPGELFF

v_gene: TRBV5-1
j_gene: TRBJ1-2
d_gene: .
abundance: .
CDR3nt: TGCGCCAGCAGAAGAGGATCAAGCAGGGGACTCAATAACTATGGCTACACCTTC
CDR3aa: CASRRGSSRGLNNYGYTF

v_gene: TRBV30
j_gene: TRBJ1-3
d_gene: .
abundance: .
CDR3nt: TGTGCCTGGGAATTGGGATCTGGAAACACCATATATTTT
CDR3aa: CAWELGSGNTIYF

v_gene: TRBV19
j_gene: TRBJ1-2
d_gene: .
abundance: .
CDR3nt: TGTGCCAGTGATCACAGCGGAAGTCTTAACTATGGCTACACCTTC
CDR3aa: CASDHSGSLNYGYTF

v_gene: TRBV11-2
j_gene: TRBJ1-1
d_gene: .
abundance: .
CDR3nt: TGTGCCAGCAGCTTAGGAGTACTAATGAACACTGAAGCTTTCTTT
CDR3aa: CASSLGVLMNTEAFF

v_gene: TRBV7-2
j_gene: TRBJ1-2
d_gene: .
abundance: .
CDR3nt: TGTGCCAGCACCCCAACGGGGCGGGGCTATGGCTACACCTTC
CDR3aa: CASTPTGRGYGYTF

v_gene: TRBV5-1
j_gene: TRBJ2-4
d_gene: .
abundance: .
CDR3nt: TGCGCCAGCAGCCCCAGGGGCAATGGGGACATTCAGTACTTC
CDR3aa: CASSPRGNGDIQYF